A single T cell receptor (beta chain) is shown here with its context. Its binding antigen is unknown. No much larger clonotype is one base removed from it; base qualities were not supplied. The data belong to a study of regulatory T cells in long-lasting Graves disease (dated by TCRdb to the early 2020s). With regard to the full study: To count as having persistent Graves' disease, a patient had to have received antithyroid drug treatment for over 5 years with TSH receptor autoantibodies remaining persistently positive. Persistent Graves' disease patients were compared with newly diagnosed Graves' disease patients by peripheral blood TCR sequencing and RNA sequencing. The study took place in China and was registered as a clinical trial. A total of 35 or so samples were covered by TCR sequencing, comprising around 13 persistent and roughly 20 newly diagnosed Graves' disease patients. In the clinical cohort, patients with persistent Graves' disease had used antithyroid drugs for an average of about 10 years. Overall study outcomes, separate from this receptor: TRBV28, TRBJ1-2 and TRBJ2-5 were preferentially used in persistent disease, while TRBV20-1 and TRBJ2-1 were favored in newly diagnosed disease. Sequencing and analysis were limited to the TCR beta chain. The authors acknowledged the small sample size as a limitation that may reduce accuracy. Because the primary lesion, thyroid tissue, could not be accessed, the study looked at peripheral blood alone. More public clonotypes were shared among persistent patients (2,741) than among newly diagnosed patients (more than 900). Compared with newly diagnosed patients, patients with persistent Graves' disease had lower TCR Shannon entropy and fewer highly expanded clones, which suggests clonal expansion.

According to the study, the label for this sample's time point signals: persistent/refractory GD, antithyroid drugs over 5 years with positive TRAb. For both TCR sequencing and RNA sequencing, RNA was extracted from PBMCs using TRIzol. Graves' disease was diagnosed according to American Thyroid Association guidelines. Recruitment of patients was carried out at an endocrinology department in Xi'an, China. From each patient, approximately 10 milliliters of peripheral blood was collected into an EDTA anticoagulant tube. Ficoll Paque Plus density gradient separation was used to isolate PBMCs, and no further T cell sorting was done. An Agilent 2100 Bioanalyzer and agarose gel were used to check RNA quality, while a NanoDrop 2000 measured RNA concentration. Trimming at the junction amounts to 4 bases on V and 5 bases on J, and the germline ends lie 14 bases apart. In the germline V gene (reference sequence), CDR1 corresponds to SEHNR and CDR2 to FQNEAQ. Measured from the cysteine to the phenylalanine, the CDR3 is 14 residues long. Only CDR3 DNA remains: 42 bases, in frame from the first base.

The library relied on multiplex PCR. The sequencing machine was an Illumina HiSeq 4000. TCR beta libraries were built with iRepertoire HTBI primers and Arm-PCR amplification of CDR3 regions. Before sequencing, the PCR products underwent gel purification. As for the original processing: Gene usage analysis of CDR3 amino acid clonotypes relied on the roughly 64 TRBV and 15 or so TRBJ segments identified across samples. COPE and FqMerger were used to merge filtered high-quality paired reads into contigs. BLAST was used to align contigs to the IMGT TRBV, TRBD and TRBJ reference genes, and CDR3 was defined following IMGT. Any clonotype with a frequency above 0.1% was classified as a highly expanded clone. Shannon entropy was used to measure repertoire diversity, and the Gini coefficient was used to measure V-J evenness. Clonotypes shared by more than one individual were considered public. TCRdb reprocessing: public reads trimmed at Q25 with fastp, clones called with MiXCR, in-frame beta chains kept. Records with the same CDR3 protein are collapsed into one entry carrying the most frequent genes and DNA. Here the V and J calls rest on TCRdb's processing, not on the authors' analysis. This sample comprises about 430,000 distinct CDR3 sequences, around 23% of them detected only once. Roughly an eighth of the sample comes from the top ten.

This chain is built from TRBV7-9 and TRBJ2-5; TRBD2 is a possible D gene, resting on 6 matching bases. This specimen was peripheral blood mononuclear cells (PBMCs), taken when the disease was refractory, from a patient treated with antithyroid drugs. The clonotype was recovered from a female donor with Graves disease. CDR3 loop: CASSSPGVGETQYF. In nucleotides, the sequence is TGTGCCAGCAGCTCGCCGGGGGTGGGGGAGACCCAGTACTTC.